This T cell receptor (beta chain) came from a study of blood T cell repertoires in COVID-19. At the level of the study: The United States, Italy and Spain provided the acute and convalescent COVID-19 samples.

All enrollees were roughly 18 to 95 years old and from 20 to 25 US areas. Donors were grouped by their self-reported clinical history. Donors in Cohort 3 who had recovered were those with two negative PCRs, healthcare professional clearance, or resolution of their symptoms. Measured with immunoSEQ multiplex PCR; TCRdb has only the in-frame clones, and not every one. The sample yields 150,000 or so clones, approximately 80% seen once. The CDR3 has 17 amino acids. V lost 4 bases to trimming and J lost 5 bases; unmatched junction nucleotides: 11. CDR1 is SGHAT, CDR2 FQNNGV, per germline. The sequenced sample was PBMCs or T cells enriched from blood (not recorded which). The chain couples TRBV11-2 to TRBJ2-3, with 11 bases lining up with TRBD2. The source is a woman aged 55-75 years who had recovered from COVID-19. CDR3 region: CASSWALAGGGRDTQYF. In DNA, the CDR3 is TGTGCCAGCAGCTGGGCCCTAGCGGGGGGAGGTCGAGATACGCAGTATTTT.